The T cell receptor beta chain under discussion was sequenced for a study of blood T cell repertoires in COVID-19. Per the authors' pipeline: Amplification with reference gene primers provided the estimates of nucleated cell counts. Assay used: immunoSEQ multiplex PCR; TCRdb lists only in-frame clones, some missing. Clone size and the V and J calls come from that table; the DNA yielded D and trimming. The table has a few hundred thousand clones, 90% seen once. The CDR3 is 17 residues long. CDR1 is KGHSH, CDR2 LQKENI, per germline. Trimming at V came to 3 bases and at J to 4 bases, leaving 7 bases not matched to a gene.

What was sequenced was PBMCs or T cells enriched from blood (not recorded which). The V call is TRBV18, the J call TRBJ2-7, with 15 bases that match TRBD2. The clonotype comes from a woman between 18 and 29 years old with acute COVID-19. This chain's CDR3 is CASSPALGTSGRYEQYF. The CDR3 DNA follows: TGTGCCAGCTCACCTGCCCTTGGGACTAGCGGGAGGTACGAGCAGTACTTC.